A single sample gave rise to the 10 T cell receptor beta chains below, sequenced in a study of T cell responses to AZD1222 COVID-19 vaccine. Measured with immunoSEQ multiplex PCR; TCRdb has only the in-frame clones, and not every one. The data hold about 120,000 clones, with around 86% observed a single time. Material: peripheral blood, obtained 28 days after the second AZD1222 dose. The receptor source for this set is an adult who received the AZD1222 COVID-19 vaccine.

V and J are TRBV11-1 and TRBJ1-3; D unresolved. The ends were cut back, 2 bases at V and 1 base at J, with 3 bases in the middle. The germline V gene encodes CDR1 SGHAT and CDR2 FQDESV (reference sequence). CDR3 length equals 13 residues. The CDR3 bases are TGTGCCAGCAGCTTATCATCTGGAAACACCATATATTTT. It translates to CASSLSSGNTIYF.

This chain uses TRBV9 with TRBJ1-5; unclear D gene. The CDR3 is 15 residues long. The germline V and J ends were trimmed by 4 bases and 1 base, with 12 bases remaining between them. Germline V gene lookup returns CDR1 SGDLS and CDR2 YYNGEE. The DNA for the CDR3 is TGTGCCAGCAGCCCCCAAGGATGGAGCAATCAGCCCCAGCATTTT. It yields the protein CASSPQGWSNQPQHF.

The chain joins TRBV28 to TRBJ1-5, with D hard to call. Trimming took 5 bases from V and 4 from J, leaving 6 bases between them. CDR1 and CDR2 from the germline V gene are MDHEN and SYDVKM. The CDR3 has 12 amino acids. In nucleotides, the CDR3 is TGTGCCAGCAGTGGGGTGAATCAGCCCCAGCATTTT. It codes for CASSGVNQPQHF.

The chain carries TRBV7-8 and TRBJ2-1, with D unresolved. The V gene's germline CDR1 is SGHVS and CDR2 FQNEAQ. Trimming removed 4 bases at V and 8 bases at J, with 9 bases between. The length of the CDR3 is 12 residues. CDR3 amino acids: CASSSRVHEQFF. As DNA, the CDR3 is TGTGCCAGCAGCTCCCGGGTACATGAGCAGTTCTTC.

The CDR3 loop reads CASSERALGYGYTF. CDR3 coding DNA: TGTGCCAGCAGTGAAAGGGCGCTGGGCTATGGCTACACCTTC. The chain recombines TRBV6-1 with TRBJ1-2; D is unclear. V was shortened by 2 bases and J by 4 bases, with 11 bases between the two germline ends. This CDR3 region has 14 residues. CDR1 and CDR2 from the germline V gene are MNHNS and SASEGT.

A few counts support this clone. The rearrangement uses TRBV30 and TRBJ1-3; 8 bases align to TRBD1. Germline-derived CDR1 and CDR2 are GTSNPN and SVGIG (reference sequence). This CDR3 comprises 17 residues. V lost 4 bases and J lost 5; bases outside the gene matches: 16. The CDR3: CAWTPITGGMGRNTIYF. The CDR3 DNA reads TGTGCCTGGACCCCGATCACAGGGGGTATGGGTCGAAACACCATATATTTT.

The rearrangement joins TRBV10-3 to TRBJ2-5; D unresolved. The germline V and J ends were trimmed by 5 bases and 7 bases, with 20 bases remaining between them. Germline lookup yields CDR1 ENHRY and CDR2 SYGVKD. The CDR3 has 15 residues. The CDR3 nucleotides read TGTGCCATCAGTCACCTGGAAGACCCAAAAGGGACCCAGTACTTC. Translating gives CAISHLEDPKGTQYF.

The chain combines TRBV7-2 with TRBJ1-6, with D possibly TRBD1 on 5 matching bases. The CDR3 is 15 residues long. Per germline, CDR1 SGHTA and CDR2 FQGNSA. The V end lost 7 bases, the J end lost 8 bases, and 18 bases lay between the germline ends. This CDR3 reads CASTLQRGGYSPLHF. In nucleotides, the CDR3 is TGTGCCAGCACCCTACAACGGGGGGGGTATTCACCCCTCCACTTT.

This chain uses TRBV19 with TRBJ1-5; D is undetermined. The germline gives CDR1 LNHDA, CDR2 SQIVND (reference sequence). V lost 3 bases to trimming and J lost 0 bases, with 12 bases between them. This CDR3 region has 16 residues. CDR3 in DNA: TGTGCCAGTAGTATGGGAGGGTGGCGTAGCAATCAGCCCCAGCATTTT. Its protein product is CASSMGGWRSNQPQHF.

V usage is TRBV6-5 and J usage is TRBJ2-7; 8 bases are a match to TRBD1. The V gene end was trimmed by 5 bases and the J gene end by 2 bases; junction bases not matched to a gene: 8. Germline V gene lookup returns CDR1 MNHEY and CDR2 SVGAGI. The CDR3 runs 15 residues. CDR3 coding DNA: TGTGCCAGCAGTCTTGCGGACAGGGAGGCCTACGAGCAGTACTTC. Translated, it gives CASSLADREAYEQYF.